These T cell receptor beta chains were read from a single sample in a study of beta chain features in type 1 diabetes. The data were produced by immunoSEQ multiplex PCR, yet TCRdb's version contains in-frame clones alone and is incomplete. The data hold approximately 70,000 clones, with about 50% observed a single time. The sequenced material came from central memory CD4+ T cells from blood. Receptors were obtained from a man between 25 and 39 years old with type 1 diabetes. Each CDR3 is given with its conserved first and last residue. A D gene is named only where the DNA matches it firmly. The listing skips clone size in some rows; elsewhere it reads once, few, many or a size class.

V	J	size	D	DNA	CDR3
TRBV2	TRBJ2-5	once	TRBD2	TGTGCCAGCAGTTCCGGGACTAGCGGGAGCAAAAAGACCCAGTACTTC	CASSSGTSGSKKTQYF
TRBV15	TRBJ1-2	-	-	TGTGCCATCAGCAGAGATCGGGGACAAAGTGGCTACACCTTC	CAISRDRGQSGYTF
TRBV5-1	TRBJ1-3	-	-	TGCGCCAGCAGCTTGGATGGCCCACGGGGAAGAAACACCATATATTTT	CASSLDGPRGRNTIYF
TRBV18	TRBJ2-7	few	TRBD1	TGTGCCAGCTCACCAGAGACAGGGTTCGAGCAGTACTTC	CASSPETGFEQYF
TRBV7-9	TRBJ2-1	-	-	TGTGCCAGCTTCGACTGGAAAAGGAATGAGCAGTTCTTC	CASFDWKRNEQFF
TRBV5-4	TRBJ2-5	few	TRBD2	TGTGCCAGCAGCGAAGGGGGCCTAGCGGGGGCCCGTCAAGAGACCCAGTACTTC	CASSEGGLAGARQETQYF
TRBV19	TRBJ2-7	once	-	TGTGCCAGTAGTAGCCCACAGGGAAGTAAGTACGAGCAGTACTTC	CASSSPQGSKYEQYF
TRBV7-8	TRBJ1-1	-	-	TGTGCCAGCAGCTTAGGGAGGGGGGGGGACACTGAAGCTTTCTTT	CASSLGRGGDTEAFF
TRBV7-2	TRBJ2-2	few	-	TGTGCCAGCAGCTTATGGGCTAGCCAGTCCGGGGAGCTGTTTTTT	CASSLWASQSGELFF
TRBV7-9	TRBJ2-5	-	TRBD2	TGTGCCAGCAGCCTAGGACTAGTTCAAGAGACCCAGTACTTC	CASSLGLVQETQYF
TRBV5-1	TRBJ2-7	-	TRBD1	TGCGCCAGCAGCTTGGCCACAGGGGGAACCTACGAGCAGTACTTC	CASSLATGGTYEQYF
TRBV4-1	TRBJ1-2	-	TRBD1	TGCGCCAGCAGCCAAAGTAACAGGGGAGGTAACTATGGCTACACCTTC	CASSQSNRGGNYGYTF
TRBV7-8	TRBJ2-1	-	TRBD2	TGTGCCAGCAGCGGGGCCCCCCTTAGCGGGAGGGCCGAAGGTGAGCAGTTCTTC	CASSGAPLSGRAEGEQFF
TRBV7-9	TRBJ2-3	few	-	TGTGCCAGCAGCCCGGGACTCAGCGATACGCAGTATTTT	CASSPGLSDTQYF
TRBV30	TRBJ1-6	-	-	TGTGCCTGGAGTGTACCTGGGCTCGGTAATTCACCCCTCCACTTT	CAWSVPGLGNSPLHF
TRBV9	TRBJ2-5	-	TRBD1	TGTGCCAGCAGCGTAACCAGGGGGCCCCAAGAGACCCAGTACTTC	CASSVTRGPQETQYF
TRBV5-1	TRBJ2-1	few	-	TGCGCCAGCAGCCCGGTGCCAGGGAAGGAAAATGAGCAGTTCTTC	CASSPVPGKENEQFF
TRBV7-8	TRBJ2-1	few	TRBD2	TGTGCCAGCAGCTACCGAACCCGGGAGGGGAAGTACAATGAGCAGTTCTTC	CASSYRTREGKYNEQFF
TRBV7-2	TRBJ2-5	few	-	TGTGCCAGCAGCTTGAGCTACTTGATCCAAGAGACCCAGTACTTC	CASSLSYLIQETQYF
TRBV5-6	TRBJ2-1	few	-	TGTGCCAGCAGCCTTGGGGCGCGCAATGAGCAGTTCTTC	CASSLGARNEQFF
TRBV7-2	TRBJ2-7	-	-	TGTGCCAGCAGCCTACCCAGGGGCGGTACCTACGAGCAGTACTTC	CASSLPRGGTYEQYF
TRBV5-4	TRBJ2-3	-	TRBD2	TGTGCCAGCAGCCTGGGCGGGAGTAGCACAGATACGCAGTATTTT	CASSLGGSSTDTQYF